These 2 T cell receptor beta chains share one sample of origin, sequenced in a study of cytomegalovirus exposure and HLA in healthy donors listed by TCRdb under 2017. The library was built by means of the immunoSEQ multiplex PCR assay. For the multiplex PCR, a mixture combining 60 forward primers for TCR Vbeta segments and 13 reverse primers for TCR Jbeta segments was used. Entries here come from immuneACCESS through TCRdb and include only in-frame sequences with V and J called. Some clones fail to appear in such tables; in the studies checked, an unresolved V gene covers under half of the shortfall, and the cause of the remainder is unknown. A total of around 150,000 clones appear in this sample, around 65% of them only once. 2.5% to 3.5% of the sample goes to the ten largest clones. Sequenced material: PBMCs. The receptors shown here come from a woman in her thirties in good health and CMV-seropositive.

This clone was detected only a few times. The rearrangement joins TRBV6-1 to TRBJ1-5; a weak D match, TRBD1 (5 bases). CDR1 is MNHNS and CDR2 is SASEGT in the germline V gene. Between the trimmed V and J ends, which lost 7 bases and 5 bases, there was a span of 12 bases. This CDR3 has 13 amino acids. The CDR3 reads CASNFWGDQPQHF. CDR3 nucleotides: TGTGCCAGCAATTTTTGGGGGGATCAGCCCCAGCATTTT.

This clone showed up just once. The CDR3 coding sequence is TGTGCCATCGGGAAACTAGCGAACACCGGGGAGCTGTTTTTT. Protein sequence: CAIGKLANTGELFF. This rearrangement joins TRBV10-3 to TRBJ2-2; TRBD2 is a possible D gene (5 bases). V lost 8 bases and J lost 0, with 10 bases in between. Germline lookup yields CDR1 ENHRY and CDR2 SYGVKD. CDR3 length: 14 residues.